A selection of T cell receptor beta chains follows, all from one sample in a study of T cells in localized non-small cell lung cancer. Method: immunoSEQ multiplex PCR; TCRdb's copy keeps in-frame clones and lacks some. Among over a thousand clones listed, approximately 22% were seen once. This material consisted of lung tumor tissue, taken before any cancer treatment. These receptors were taken from a male donor at least 60 years old with stage III squamous cell lung carcinoma. Both conserved end residues are part of each CDR3. A D gene is named only where the DNA matches it firmly. Some rows mark clone size as missing; the rest say once, few, many or name a class of expanded clone.

D	J	size	V	CDR3	DNA
NA	TRBJ2-7	NA	TRBV19	CASSIPGAYEQYF	TGTGCCAGTAGTATACCGGGGGCCTACGAGCAGTACTTC
NA	TRBJ2-7	NA	TRBV29-1	CSVEGQRSYEQYF	TGCAGCGTTGAGGGGCAGCGGTCCTACGAGCAGTACTTC
NA	TRBJ2-6	medium-sized	TRBV11-3	CASSFQGPGANVLTF	TGTGCCAGCAGCTTCCAGGGGCCAGGGGCCAACGTCCTGACTTTC
TRBD2	TRBJ2-2	NA	TRBV19	CASSIMTSGRGTGELFF	TGTGCCAGTAGTATAATGACTAGCGGGAGAGGTACCGGGGAGCTGTTTTTT
NA	TRBJ1-3	NA	TRBV19	CASRAIGGNTIYF	TGTGCCAGTAGAGCCATCGGTGGAAACACCATATATTTT
NA	TRBJ2-5	NA	TRBV18	CASSPGIRGETQYF	TGTGCCAGCTCACCGGGGATACGGGGTGAGACCCAGTACTTC
NA	TRBJ1-6	few	TRBV6-8	CAISVRDNSPLHF	TGTGCCATCAGTGTCAGAGATAATTCACCCCTCCACTTT
NA	TRBJ1-1	NA	TRBV7-5	CASSLDFGGGEAFF	TGTGCCAGCAGCTTGGACTTTGGGGGGGGTGAAGCTTTCTTT
NA	TRBJ2-1	NA	TRBV28	CASSNPWREQFF	TGTGCCAGCAGTAACCCCTGGCGGGAGCAGTTCTTC
TRBD2	TRBJ2-3	NA	TRBV18	CASSPGLLAGDTDTQYF	TGTGCCAGCTCACCGGGCCTACTAGCGGGGGACACAGATACGCAGTATTTT
TRBD1	TRBJ2-5	NA	TRBV6-8	CASIVLGQNRETQYF	TGTGCCAGCATCGTTTTGGGACAGAATAGAGAGACCCAGTACTTC
NA	TRBJ2-7	NA	TRBV19	CASSFRLAGEQYF	TGTGCCAGTAGTTTCCGGTTGGCTGGGGAGCAGTACTTC
NA	TRBJ1-3	NA	TRBV6-8	CAISGAGTGNTIYF	TGTGCCATCAGTGGGGCGGGGACTGGAAACACCATATATTTT
TRBD1	TRBJ2-5	few	TRBV5-3	CARSLSEGTGQETQYF	TGTGCCAGAAGCTTGTCGGAAGGGACAGGGCAAGAGACCCAGTACTTC
TRBD1	TRBJ2-5	NA	TRBV5-1	CASSFGTGQETQYF	TGCGCCAGCAGCTTCGGGACAGGGCAAGAGACCCAGTACTTC
NA	TRBJ1-1	large	TRBV11-3	CASILRPPNTEAFF	TGTGCCAGCATCCTAAGGCCGCCGAACACTGAAGCTTTCTTT
NA	TRBJ2-7	few	TRBV11-3	CASIPDPGQPYEQYF	TGTGCCAGCATCCCCGACCCCGGACAGCCCTACGAGCAGTACTTC
TRBD2	TRBJ2-5	medium-sized	TRBV11-3	CASSLGPRAGGRETQYF	TGTGCCAGCAGCTTGGGGCCCCGGGCGGGGGGGCGAGAGACCCAGTACTTC
NA	TRBJ1-2	few	TRBV9	CASSETFYGYTF	TGTGCCAGCAGTGAAACTTTTTATGGCTACACCTTC
TRBD1	TRBJ1-1	NA	TRBV6-8	CASSAEQGVNTEAFF	TGTGCCAGCAGTGCCGAACAGGGGGTGAACACTGAAGCTTTCTTT
NA	TRBJ1-5	few	TRBV6-8	CASSYTDKPQPQHF	TGTGCCAGCAGTTACACGGACAAGCCTCAGCCCCAGCATTTT
TRBD1	TRBJ1-1	few	TRBV11-3	CASSLHDRGSRTEAFF	TGTGCCAGCAGCTTGCACGACAGGGGATCGCGCACTGAAGCTTTCTTT
NA	TRBJ1-5	few	TRBV7-1	CASSFNAAQPQHF	TGTGCCAGCAGCTTTAACGCAGCTCAGCCCCAGCATTTT
NA	TRBJ2-5	medium-sized	TRBV9	CASSAVIQFETQYF	TGTGCCAGCAGTGCCGTGATCCAGTTCGAGACCCAGTACTTC
NA	TRBJ1-4	NA	TRBV29-1	CSASRGETNEKLFF	TGCAGCGCCTCTAGGGGCGAGACTAATGAAAAACTGTTTTTT
NA	TRBJ2-1	NA	TRBV9	CASRQSSYNEQFF	TGTGCCAGCAGACAAAGCTCCTACAATGAGCAGTTCTTC
TRBD1	TRBJ1-4	NA	TRBV25-1	CASSNRGSREKLFF	TGTGCCAGCAGTAACAGGGGATCAAGGGAAAAACTGTTTTTT
TRBD1	TRBJ1-6	few	TRBV18	CASSPGQNNSPLHF	TGTGCCAGCTCACCGGGACAGAATAATTCACCCCTCCACTTT
TRBD2	TRBJ2-1	few	TRBV6-8	CASSDSVAGGSNEQFF	TGTGCCAGCAGTGACTCGGTGGCGGGGGGTTCGAATGAGCAGTTCTTC
TRBD1	TRBJ1-5	NA	TRBV18	CASSPTGVDNQPQHF	TGTGCCAGCTCACCTACAGGGGTAGACAATCAGCCCCAGCATTTT
TRBD1	TRBJ1-6	NA	TRBV11-3	CASSLEGTAGSPLHF	TGTGCCAGCAGCTTAGAAGGGACAGCGGGGTCACCCCTCCACTTT
NA	TRBJ2-5	NA	TRBV7-6	CASSFSGLPEETQYF	TGTGCCAGCAGCTTTAGCGGTTTACCCGAAGAGACCCAGTACTTC
NA	TRBJ2-7	NA	TRBV12-5	CASGRQSGTGPYEQYF	TGTGCTAGTGGCCGACAATCCGGGACGGGCCCCTACGAGCAGTACTTC
TRBD2	TRBJ2-7	NA	TRBV6-8	CASTWAGGEQYF	TGTGCCAGCACCTGGGCGGGGGGCGAGCAGTACTTC
TRBD1	TRBJ2-7	large	TRBV6-8	CATEGALIKQYF	TGTGCCACCGAGGGGGCGCTGATAAAGCAGTACTTC
TRBD2	TRBJ2-4	large	TRBV14	CASSQAGGNIQYF	TGTGCCAGCAGCCAAGCGGGGGGGAACATTCAGTACTTC
NA	TRBJ1-2	NA	TRBV9	CASSVDGRALRGYTF	TGTGCCAGCAGCGTAGACGGCAGGGCCCTTCGCGGCTACACCTTC
TRBD2	TRBJ2-7	NA	TRBV9	CASSLAGGPSYEQYF	TGTGCCAGCAGTTTAGCGGGGGGCCCTTCCTACGAGCAGTACTTC
TRBD1	TRBJ2-7	few	TRBV6-8	CASSPIGTGLYEQYF	TGTGCCAGCAGTCCGATCGGGACAGGACTCTACGAGCAGTACTTC
NA	TRBJ2-5	NA	TRBV5-1	CASSLGDITNGETQYF	TGCGCCAGCAGCTTGGGGGACATAACTAACGGAGAGACCCAGTACTTC